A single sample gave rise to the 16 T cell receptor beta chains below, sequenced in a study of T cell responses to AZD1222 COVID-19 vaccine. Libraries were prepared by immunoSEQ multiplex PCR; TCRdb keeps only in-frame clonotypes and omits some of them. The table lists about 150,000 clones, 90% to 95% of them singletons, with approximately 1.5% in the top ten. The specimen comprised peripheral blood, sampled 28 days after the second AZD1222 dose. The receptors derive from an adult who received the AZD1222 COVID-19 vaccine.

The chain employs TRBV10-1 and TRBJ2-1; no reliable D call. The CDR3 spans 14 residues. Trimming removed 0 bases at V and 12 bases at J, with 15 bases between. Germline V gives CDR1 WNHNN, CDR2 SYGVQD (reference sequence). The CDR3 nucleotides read TGCGCCAGCAGTGAGTCCATGATCCGTGACGCGCAGTTCTTC. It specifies CASSESMIRDAQFF.

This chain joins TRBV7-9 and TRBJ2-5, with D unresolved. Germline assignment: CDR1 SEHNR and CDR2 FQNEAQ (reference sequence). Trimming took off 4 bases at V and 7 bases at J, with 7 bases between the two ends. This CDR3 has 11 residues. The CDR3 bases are TGTGCCAGCAGCTATTTGGGGACCCAGTACTTC. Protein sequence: CASSYLGTQYF.

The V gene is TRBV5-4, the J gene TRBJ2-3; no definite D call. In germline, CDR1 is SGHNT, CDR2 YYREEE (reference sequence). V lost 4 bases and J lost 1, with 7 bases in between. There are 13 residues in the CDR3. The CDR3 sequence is CASSKRGTDTQYF. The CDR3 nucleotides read TGTGCCAGCAGCAAAAGGGGCACAGATACGCAGTATTTT.

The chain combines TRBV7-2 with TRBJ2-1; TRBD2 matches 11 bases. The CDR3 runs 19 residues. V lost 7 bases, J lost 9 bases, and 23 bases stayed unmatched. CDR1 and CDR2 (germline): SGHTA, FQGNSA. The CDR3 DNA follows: TGTGCCAGCATCCCACCCTGGCTAGCGGGAGGTCCCCCTTCGGGTGAGCAGTTCTTC. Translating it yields CASIPPWLAGGPPSGEQFF.

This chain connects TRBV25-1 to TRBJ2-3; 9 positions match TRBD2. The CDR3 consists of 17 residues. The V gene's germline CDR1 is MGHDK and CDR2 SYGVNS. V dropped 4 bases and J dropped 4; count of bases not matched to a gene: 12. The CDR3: CASSGLSGRKGADTQYF. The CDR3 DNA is TGTGCCAGCAGTGGATTAAGCGGGAGGAAAGGGGCAGATACGCAGTATTTT. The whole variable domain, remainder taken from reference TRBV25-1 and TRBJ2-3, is EADIYQTPRYLVIGTGKKITLECSQTMGHDKMYWYQQDPGMELHLIHYSYGVNSTEKGDLSSESTVSRIRTEHFPLTLESARPSHTSQYLCASSGLSGRKGADTQYFGPGTRLTVL.

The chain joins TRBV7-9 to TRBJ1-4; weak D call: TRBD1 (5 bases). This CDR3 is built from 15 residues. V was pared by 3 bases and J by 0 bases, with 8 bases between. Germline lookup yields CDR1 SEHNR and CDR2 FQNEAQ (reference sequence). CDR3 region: CASSFRGTTNEKLFF. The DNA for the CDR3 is TGTGCCAGCAGCTTTAGGGGTACAACTAATGAAAAACTGTTTTTT.

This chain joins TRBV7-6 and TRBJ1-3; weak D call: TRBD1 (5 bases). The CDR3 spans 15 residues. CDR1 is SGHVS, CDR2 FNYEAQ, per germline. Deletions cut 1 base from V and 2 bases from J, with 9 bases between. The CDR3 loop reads CASSLGGRTGNTIYF. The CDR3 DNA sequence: TGTGCCAGCAGCTTAGGGGGACGGACTGGAAACACCATATATTTT.

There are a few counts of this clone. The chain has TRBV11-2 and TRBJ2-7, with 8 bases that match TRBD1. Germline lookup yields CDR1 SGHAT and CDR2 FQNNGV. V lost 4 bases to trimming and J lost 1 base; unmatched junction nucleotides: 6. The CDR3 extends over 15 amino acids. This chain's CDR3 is CASSYLRDRSYEQYF. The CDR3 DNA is TGTGCCAGCAGCTACCTCCGGGACAGGTCCTACGAGCAGTACTTC.

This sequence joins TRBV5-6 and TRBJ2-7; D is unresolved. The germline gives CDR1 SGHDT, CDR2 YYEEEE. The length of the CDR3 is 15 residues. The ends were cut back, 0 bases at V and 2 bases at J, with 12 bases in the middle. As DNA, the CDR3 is TGTGCCAGCAGCTTGGGGTCGGCGCGAGCCTACGAGCAGTACTTC. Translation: CASSLGSARAYEQYF.

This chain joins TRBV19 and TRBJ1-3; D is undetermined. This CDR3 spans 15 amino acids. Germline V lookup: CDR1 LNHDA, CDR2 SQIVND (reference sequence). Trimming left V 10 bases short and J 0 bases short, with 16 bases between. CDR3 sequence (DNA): TGTGCCACCTTAGCAGACGTATTCTCTGGAAACACCATATATTTT. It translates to CATLADVFSGNTIYF. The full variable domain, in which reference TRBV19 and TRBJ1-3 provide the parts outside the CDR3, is DGGITQSPKYLFRKEGQNVTLSCEQNLNHDAMYWYRQDPGQGLRLIYYSQIVNDFQKGDIAEGYSVSREKKESFPLTVTSAQKNPTAFYLCATLADVFSGNTIYFGEGSWLTVV.

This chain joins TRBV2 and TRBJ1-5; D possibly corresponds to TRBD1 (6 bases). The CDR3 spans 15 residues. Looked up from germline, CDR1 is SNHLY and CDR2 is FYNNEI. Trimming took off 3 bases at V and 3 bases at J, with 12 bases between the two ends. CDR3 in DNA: TGTGCCAGCAGTGACTTCGGACAGATCAATCAGCCCCAGCATTTT. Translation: CASSDFGQINQPQHF.

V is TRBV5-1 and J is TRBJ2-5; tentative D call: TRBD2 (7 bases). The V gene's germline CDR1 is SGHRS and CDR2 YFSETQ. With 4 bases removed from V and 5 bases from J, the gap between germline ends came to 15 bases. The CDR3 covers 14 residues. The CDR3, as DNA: TGCGCCAGCAGCCCGGGCGGGGGCTGGGAGACCCAGTACTTC. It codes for CASSPGGGWETQYF.

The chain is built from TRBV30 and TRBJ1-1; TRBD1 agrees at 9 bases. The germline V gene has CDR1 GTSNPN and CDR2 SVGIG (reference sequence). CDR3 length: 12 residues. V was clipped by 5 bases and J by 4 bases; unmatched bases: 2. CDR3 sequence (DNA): TGTGCCTGGGGGACAGGGCGCACTGAAGCTTTCTTT. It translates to CAWGTGRTEAFF.

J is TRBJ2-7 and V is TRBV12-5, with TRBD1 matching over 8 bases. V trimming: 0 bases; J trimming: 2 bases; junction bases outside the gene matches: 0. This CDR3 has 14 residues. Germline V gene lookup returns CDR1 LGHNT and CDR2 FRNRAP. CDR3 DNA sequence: TGTGCTAGTGGTTTGGTACAGGGGGCCTACGAGCAGTACTTC. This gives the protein CASGLVQGAYEQYF. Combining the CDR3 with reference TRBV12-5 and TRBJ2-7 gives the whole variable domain DARVTQTPRHKVTEMGQEVTMRCQPILGHNTVFWYRQTMMQGLELLAYFRNRAPLDDSGMPKDRFSAEMPDATLATLKIQPSEPRDSAVYFCASGLVQGAYEQYFGPGTRLTVT.

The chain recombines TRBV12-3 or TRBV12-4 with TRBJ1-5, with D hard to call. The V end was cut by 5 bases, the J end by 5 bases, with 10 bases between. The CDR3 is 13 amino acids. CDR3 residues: CASSPSLDQPQHF. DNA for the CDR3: TGTGCCAGCAGTCCATCGCTTGATCAGCCCCAGCATTTT.

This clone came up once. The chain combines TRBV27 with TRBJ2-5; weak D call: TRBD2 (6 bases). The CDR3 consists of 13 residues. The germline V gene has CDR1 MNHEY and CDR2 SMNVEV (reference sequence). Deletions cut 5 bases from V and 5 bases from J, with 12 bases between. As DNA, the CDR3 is TGTGCCAGCAGTCGTTCGGGGGTGGAGACCCAGTACTTC. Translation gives CASSRSGVETQYF.